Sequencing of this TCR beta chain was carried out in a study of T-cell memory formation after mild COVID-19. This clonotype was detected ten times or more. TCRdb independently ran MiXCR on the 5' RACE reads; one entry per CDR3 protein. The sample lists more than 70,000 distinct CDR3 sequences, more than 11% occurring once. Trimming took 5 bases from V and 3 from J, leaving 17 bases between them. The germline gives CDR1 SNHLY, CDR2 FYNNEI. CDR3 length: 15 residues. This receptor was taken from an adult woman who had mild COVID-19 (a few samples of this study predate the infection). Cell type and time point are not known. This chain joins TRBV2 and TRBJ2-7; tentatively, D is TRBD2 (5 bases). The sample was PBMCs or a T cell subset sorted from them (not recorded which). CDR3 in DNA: TGTGCCAGCAGTCCGGACTTCAGCCTCCACTACGAGCAGTACTTC. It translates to CASSPDFSLHYEQYF.